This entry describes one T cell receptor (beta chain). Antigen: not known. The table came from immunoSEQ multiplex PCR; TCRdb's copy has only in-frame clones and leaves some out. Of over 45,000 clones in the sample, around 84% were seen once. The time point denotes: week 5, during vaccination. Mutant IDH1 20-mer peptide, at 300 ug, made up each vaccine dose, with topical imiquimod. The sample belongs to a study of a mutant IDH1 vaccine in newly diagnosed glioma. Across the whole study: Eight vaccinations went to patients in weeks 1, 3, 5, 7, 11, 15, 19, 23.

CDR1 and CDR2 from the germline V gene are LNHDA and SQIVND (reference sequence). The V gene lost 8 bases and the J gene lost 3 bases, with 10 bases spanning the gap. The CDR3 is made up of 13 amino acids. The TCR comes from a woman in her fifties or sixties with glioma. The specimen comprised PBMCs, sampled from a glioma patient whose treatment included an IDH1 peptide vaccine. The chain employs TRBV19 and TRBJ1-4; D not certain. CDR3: CASAEFANEKLFF. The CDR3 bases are TGTGCCAGTGCGGAGTTCGCTAATGAAAAACTGTTTTTT.